This T cell receptor beta chain was captured in a study of blood T cell repertoires in COVID-19. Study overall: Nucleic acid was either cDNA or gDNA, and it came from T cells, B-cell-depleted T cells, or PBMCs.

Trimming removed 1 base at V and 0 bases at J, with 13 bases between. This CDR3 is built from 17 residues. CDR1 and CDR2 from the germline V gene are SNHLY and FYNNEI. In the original analysis: Nucleated cell number was recorded as an estimate derived from reference gene primer amplification. Libraries were prepared by immunoSEQ multiplex PCR; TCRdb keeps only in-frame clonotypes and omits some of them. That table supplies the V and J calls and clone size; D and trimming were determined from the DNA. The sample holds around 50,000 clones, around 86% seen once. This clone was counted only a few times. This clonotype was sampled from a middle-aged man with active COVID-19. The rearrangement uses TRBV2 and TRBJ1-3; D gene uncertain. The source material was peripheral blood. CDR3 sequence (DNA): TGTGCCAGCAGTGAAGGCGGCAGAGCACACTCTGGAAACACCATATATTTT. Amino acid sequence: CASSEGGRAHSGNTIYF.